The present TCR beta chain was sequenced within a study of identifying expanded T cells in peripheral blood. Between the trimmed V and J ends, which lost 1 base and 1 base, there was a span of 13 bases. The CDR3 sequence is 16 residues long. Germline CDR1 is SGHTA and CDR2 is FQGNSA. Collection occurred without any documented infections or immune events in donors. Only in-frame clones appear in the TCRdb table, and some are missing; sequencing was by immunoSEQ multiplex PCR. This sample carries some 93,000 clones, 85% to 90% of them seen once, and the ten largest clones take about 3.9%. A note on this clone: As yet, its antigen is unknown.

Regarding the study as a whole: Across healthy donors, higher total template counts meant significantly greater roughly two-week count variance. Over around two and four weeks, about 17 and 20 clones changed, versus around 1.1 between replicates.

The chain carries TRBV7-2 and TRBJ1-2, with TRBD1 as a possible D gene (6 bases). The receptor was isolated from a person aged 18 to 69 in good health. Material: blood. The CDR3 sequence is CASSLELRDINYGYTF. CDR3 in DNA: TGTGCCAGCAGCTTAGAACTCCGGGACATTAACTATGGCTACACCTTC.